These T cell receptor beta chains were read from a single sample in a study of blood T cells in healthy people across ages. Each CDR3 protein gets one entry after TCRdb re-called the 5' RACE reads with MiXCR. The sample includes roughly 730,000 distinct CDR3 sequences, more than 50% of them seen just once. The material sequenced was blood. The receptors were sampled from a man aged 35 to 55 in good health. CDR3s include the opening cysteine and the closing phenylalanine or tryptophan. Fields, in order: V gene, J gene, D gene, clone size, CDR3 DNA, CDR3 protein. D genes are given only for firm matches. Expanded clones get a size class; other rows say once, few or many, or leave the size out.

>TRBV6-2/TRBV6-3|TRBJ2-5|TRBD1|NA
TGTGCCAGCAGCTCCTTAAGGCAGGGGGCGATTAACAATGAGCAGTACTTC
CASSSLRQGAINNEQYF
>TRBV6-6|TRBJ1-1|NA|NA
TGTGCCAGCAGTTACTCGATAGCCGCTTTCTTT
CASSYSIAAFF
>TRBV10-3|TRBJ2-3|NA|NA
TGTGCCATCAGTGAGGGAGGCTCAGATACGCAGTATTTT
CAISEGGSDTQYF
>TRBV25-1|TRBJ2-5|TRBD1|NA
TGTGCCAGCAGGCTGGGACAGGGGGGAATAGCTGAGACCCAGTACTTC
CASRLGQGGIAETQYF
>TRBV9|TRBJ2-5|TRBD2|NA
TGTGCCAGCAGCGTAGTGGCTAGCGGGCAACAAGAGACCCAGTACTTC
CASSVVASGQQETQYF
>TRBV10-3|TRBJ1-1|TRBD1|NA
TGTGCCATCAGTCAGGGGGCTATGGCTGAAGCTTTCTTT
CAISQGAMAEAFF
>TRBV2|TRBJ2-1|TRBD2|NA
TGTGCCAGCAGCCGCTCGGGGGGGCCCAACAATGAGCAGTTCTTC
CASSRSGGPNNEQFF
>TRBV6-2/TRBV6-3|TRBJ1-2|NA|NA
TGTGCCAGCAGATTTCGACAGACCGGCTATGGCTACACCTTC
CASRFRQTGYGYTF
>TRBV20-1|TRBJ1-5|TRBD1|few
TGCAGTGCTCTCGGGACAGGGCTAACTCAGCCCCAGCATTTT
CSALGTGLTQPQHF
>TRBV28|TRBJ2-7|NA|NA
TGTGCCAGCGACCGAGGCGGAGTCGGGGCCTACGAGCAGTACTTC
CASDRGGVGAYEQYF
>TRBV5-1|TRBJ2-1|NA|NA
TGCGCCAGCAGCTCGACGGGCCGCACTCAGTGGGATGAGCAGTTCTTC
CASSSTGRTQWDEQFF
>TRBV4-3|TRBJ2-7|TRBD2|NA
TGCGCCAGCAGCCAAGAGTATACTAGCGGACTCTACGAGCAGTACTTC
CASSQEYTSGLYEQYF
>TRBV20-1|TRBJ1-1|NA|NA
TGCAGTGCTAGAGATGATGGAACTGAAGCTTTCTTT
CSARDDGTEAFF
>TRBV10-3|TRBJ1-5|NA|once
TGTGCCACCAGTGGGAGGGACCAGCCCCAGCATTTT
CATSGRDQPQHF
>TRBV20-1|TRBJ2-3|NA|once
TGCAGTGCTACGGGCGGAGCACAGATACGCACCACCACAGATACGCAGTATTTT
CSATGGAQIRTTTDTQYF
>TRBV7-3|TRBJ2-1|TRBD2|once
TGTGCCAGCAGCTTAGGTTTTGGTCATCCCCGACTAGCGGGAGTCGATGATGAGCAGTTCTTC
CASSLGFGHPRLAGVDDEQFF
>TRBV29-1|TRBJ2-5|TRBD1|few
TGCAGCGGCGCGCAGGGGGCTCAAGAGACCCAGTACTTC
CSGAQGAQETQYF
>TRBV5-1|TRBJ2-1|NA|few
TGCGCCAGCAGCTTGGCCGCGACAAATTACAATGAGCAGTTCTTC
CASSLAATNYNEQFF
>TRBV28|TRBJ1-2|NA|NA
TGTGCCAGCAGAATGCCGGGGGACTATGGCTACACCTTC
CASRMPGDYGYTF
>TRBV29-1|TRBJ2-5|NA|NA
TGCAGCGTTGCAGGTTCCCCGGACAATGAGCAGTACTTC
CSVAGSPDNEQYF
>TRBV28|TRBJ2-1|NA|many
TGTGCCAGCAGTTCGTACTCAGTTTTGAATGAGCAGTTCTTC
CASSSYSVLNEQFF
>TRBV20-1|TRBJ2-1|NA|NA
TGCAGTGCACAAACAGGGCTAAATGAGCAGTTCTTC
CSAQTGLNEQFF
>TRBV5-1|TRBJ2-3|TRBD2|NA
TGCGCCAGCAGCTCGGGACTAGCGCCGACCACAGATACGCAGTATTTT
CASSSGLAPTTDTQYF
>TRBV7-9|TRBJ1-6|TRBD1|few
TGTGCCAGCAGCCAGGGACAGATGAATTCACCCCTCCACTTT
CASSQGQMNSPLHF
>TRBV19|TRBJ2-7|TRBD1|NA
TGTGCCAGTTCCCAATCGCAGGGACAGTACAACTCCTACGAGCAGTACTTC
CASSQSQGQYNSYEQYF
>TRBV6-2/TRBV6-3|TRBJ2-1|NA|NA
TGTGCCAGCAGTTACTCGCTGTTAAACGGGAGAGCCGCCTACAATGAGCAGTTCTTC
CASSYSLLNGRAAYNEQFF
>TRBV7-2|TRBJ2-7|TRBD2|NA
TGTGCCAGCAGCCCTGCAGCGGGGTACGAGCAGTACTTC
CASSPAAGYEQYF
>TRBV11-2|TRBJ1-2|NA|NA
TGTGCCAGCAGCTTGCTGGCCTATGGCTACACCTTC
CASSLLAYGYTF
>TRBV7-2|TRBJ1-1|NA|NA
TGTGCCAGCAGCTTAGCGCTGCCCCGGGGCCGGACGGAAGCTTTCTTT
CASSLALPRGRTEAFF
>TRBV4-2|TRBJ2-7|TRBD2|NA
TGTGCCAGCAGCCGCGGGGAGGGAAGCTCCTACGAGCAGTACTTC
CASSRGEGSSYEQYF
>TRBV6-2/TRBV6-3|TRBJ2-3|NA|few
TGTGCCAGCAGTTGGCAGCCTAGCACAGATACGCAGTATTTT
CASSWQPSTDTQYF
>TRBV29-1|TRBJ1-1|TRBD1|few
TGCAGCGGGGGGGGTCAGGGGGCGAACACTGAAGCTTTCTTT
CSGGGQGANTEAFF
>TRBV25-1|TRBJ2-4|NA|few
TGTGCCAGCTCACCGCCGGGACGAAAAAACATTCAGTACTTC
CASSPPGRKNIQYF
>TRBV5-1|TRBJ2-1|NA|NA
TGCGCCAGCAGCTTGGAGGGCAGCGACAATGAGCAGTTCTTC
CASSLEGSDNEQFF
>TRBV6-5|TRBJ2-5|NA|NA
TGTGCCAGCAGTCTTGGCACCGCGGGACGCCTTCAAGAGACCCAGTACTTC
CASSLGTAGRLQETQYF
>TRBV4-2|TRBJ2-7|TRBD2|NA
TGTGCCAGCAGCCAAGGCGGGACTAGCGGACCCTACGAGCAGTACTTC
CASSQGGTSGPYEQYF